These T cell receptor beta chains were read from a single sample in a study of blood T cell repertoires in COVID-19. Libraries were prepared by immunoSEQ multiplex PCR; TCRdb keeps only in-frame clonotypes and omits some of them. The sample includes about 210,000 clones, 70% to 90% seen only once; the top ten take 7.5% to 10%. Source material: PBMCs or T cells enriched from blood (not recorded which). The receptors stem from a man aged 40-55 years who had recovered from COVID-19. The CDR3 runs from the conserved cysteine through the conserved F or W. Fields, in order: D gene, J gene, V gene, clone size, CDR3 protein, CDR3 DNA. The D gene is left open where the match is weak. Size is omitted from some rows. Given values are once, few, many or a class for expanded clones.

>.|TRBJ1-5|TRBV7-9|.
CASSLGAHQPQHF
TGTGCCAGCAGCTTAGGGGCCCATCAGCCCCAGCATTTT
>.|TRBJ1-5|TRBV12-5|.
CASGFREPQHF
TGTGCTAGTGGTTTCCGGGAGCCCCAGCATTTT
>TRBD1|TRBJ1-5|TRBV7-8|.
CASSLGDRVSNQPQHF
TGTGCCAGCAGCTTAGGGGACAGGGTCTCCAATCAGCCCCAGCATTTT
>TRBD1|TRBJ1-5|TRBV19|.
CASSKTRDRVRGQPQHF
TGTGCCAGTAGCAAAACCCGGGACAGGGTACGGGGTCAGCCCCAGCATTTT
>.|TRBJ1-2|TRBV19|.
CASSIAPYGYTF
TGTGCCAGTAGTATAGCCCCTTATGGCTACACCTTC
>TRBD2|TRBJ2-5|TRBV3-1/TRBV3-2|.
CASSQRLAGSRETQYF
TGTGCCAGCAGCCAACGGCTAGCGGGCTCAAGGGAGACCCAGTACTTC
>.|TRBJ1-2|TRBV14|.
CASSPTATSYGYTF
TGTGCCAGCAGCCCGACAGCAACTTCCTATGGCTACACCTTC
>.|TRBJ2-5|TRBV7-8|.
CASSLPGSKETQYF
TGTGCCAGCAGCTTACCGGGATCTAAAGAGACCCAGTACTTC
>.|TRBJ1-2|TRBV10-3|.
CAISEPGVGGYTF
TGTGCCATCAGTGAGCCGGGGGTCGGAGGCTACACCTTC
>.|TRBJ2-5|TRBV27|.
CASRPSGRPSGETQYF
TGTGCCAGCAGACCATCCGGACGGCCGAGCGGGGAGACCCAGTACTTC
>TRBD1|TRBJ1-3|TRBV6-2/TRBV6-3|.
CASSYSGQGATGNTIYF
TGTGCCAGCAGTTACTCGGGACAGGGGGCGACGGGAAACACCATATATTTT
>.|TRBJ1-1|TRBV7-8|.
CASSLDIRANTEAFF
TGTGCCAGCAGCTTAGATATCAGGGCCAACACTGAAGCTTTCTTT
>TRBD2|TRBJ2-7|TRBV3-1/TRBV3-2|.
CASSQGPGLAYEQYF
TGTGCCAGCAGCCAAGGCCCGGGACTAGCTTACGAGCAGTACTTC
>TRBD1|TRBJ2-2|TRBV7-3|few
CASSLSRDRERNTGELFF
TGTGCCAGCAGCTTAAGTCGGGACAGGGAGCGAAACACCGGGGAGCTGTTTTTT